This T cell receptor beta chain was identified in a study of blood T cell repertoires in COVID-19. Turning to the study itself: There were acute and convalescent COVID-19 samples, and they came from the United States, Italy and Spain.

The Seattle patients joined while their infection was active and were tracked longitudinally afterward. The assay was immunoSEQ multiplex PCR, and TCRdb's table has in-frame clones only and misses some. The data contain 240,000 or so clones, 81% of them singletons. This sequence was found in a woman of 80 years or more with COVID-19, enrolled during active disease. Sequencing input: peripheral blood.

The CDR3 bases are TGTGCCAGCAGCCCATCTAGCGGGGGGGCGACCGGGGAGCTGTTTTTT. Its translation is CASSPSSGGATGELFF. The chain combines TRBV7-8 with TRBJ2-2, with 12 bases fitting TRBD2. V gave up 5 bases and J gave up 5 bases; unmatched junction bases: 6. The CDR3 is 16 amino acids. Germline CDR1 reads SGHVS; CDR2 reads FQNEAQ.